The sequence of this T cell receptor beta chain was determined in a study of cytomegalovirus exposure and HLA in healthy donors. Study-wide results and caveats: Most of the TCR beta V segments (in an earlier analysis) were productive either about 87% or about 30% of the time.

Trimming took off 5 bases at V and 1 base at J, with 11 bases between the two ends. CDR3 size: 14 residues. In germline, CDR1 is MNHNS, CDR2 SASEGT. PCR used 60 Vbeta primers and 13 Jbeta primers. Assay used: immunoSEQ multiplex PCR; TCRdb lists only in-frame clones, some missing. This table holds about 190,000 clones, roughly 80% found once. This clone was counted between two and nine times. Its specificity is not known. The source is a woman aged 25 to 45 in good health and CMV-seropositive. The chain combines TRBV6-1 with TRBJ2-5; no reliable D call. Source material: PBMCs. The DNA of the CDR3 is TGTGCCAGCAGTAACTCGTACTCCCAAGAGACCCAGTACTTC. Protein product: CASSNSYSQETQYF.